This is a list of T cell receptor beta chains from one sample in a study of molecular identifiers for immune sequencing clone quantification. TCRdb used MiXCR to reprocess the PCR reads, holding one entry per CDR3 protein. The table shows 30,000 to 40,000 distinct CDR3 sequences, with about a fifth occurring only once. Sequenced sample: naive CD8+ T cells from blood, with Jurkat cell RNA spiked in. Source of these receptors: a human donor in good health. Some libraries in this study had Jurkat cell RNA spiked in. Each CDR3 is given with its conserved first and last residue. A D gene is named only where the DNA matches it firmly. Size tells how often a clone was seen (once, few, many) or the class of an expanded clone, and some rows leave it out.

abundance,v_gene,j_gene,d_gene,CDR3aa,CDR3nt
NA,TRBV7-2,TRBJ2-7,TRBD1,CASSLPGGFEQYF,TGTGCCAGCAGCTTACCAGGGGGCTTCGAGCAGTACTTC
many,TRBV9,TRBJ2-3,TRBD2,CASRDPLEREDSTDTQYF,TGTGCCAGCAGAGACCCTTTAGAGCGGGAGGACAGCACAGATACGCAGTACTTT
many,TRBV6-2/TRBV6-3,TRBJ2-7,TRBD2,CASSPIKRGEPYEQYF,TGTGCCAGCAGCCCGATAAAGCGGGGCGAACCCTACGAGCAGTACTTC
many,TRBV27,TRBJ2-5,TRBD1,CASSLDRGPPQYF,TGTGCCAGCAGTTTGGACAGGGGCCCGCCCCAGTACTTC
NA,TRBV9,TRBJ2-3,NA,CASTRTSIRTDTQYF,TGTGCCAGCACCAGGACAAGCATAAGGACAGATACGCAGTATTTT
many,TRBV2,TRBJ2-3,NA,CASSDLPGTDTQYF,TGTGCCAGCAGTGACTTACCAGGAACAGATACGCAGTATTTT
NA,TRBV20-1,TRBJ2-5,NA,CGARNIQGLGQETQYF,TGCGGTGCTAGGAATATTCAGGGTTTAGGGCAAGAGACCCAGTACTTC
many,TRBV12-3/TRBV12-4,TRBJ2-7,NA,CASSEDMSGEQYF,TGTGCCAGCAGTGAGGACATGTCCGGCGAGCAGTACTTC
many,TRBV12-3/TRBV12-4,TRBJ2-7,TRBD1,CASSEPGQTYEQYF,TGTGCCAGCAGTGAACCGGGACAGACCTACGAGCAGTACTTC
few,TRBV29-1,TRBJ2-5,NA,CSVDFPGGGETQYF,TGCAGCGTTGACTTCCCAGGGGGGGGAGAGACCCAGTACTTC
many,TRBV4-3,TRBJ2-7,TRBD2,CASSQGTSGYEQYF,TGCGCCAGCAGCCAAGGTACTAGCGGTTACGAGCAGTACTTC
few,TRBV7-9,TRBJ2-5,NA,CASSPLIRQGQETQYF,TGTGCCAGCAGCCCGTTAATAAGACAAGGGCAAGAGACCCAGTACTTC
many,TRBV2,TRBJ2-7,TRBD2,CASSPTSGGAREQYF,TGTGCCAGCAGCCCCACTAGCGGGGGGGCCAGGGAGCAGTACTTC
many,TRBV7-6,TRBJ2-2,NA,CASSLEPFGELFF,TGTGCCAGCAGCTTAGAGCCCTTCGGGGAGCTGTTTTTT
few,TRBV27,TRBJ2-4,NA,CASSQGAKNIQYF,TGTGCCAGCAGCCAGGGGGCCAAAAACATTCAGTACTTC
once,TRBV4-3,TRBJ2-7,NA,CASSQDRGQGYEQYF,TGCGCCAGCAGCCAAGATAGAGGGCAGGGTTACGAGCAGTACTTC
NA,TRBV20-1,TRBJ2-3,TRBD2,CSARIYNGRVTDTQYF,TGCAGTGCTAGGATTTATAACGGGAGGGTCACAGATACGCAGTATTTT
few,TRBV2,TRBJ1-1,NA,CASSHRRVDFEAFF,TGTGCCAGCAGTCATCGGAGGGTTGACTTTGAAGCTTTCTTT
many,TRBV15,TRBJ2-5,NA,CATSPPEEETQYF,TGTGCCACCAGTCCACCCGAGGAGGAGACCCAGTACTTC
NA,TRBV28,TRBJ2-3,NA,CASPPPPRLVSTDTQYF,TGTGCCAGCCCCCCCCCCCCCCGGCTAGTTAGCACAGATACGCAGTATTTT
many,TRBV29-1,TRBJ2-1,TRBD1,CSVEGGQGRSYNEQFF,TGCAGCGTTGAAGGGGGACAGGGGAGGTCCTACAATGAGCAGTTCTTC
many,TRBV5-5,TRBJ2-7,TRBD1,CASSLQGDYEQYF,TGTGCCAGCAGCCTACAGGGGGACTACGAGCAGTACTTC
many,TRBV14,TRBJ2-3,NA,CASSQVGDRHTDTQYF,TGTGCCAGCAGCCAAGTAGGAGACAGGCACACAGATACGCAGTATTTT
many,TRBV7-2,TRBJ1-5,NA,CASSLLQISNQPQHF,TGTGCCAGCAGCTTATTACAAATAAGCAATCAGCCCCAGCATTTT
many,TRBV7-7,TRBJ2-5,NA,CASSRGQRETQYF,TGTGCTAGCAGCCGTGGACAGAGGGAGACCCAGTACTTC
many,TRBV9,TRBJ2-2,TRBD1,CASSVGQGFGTGELFF,TGTGCCAGCAGCGTAGGACAGGGGTTCGGCACCGGGGAGCTGTTTTTT
few,TRBV3-1,TRBJ1-5,NA,CASSQASVFQPQHF,TGTGCCAGCAGCCAAGCCTCCGTCTTTCAGCCCCAGCATTTT
NA,TRBV30,TRBJ2-3,NA,CAWSLPTSPSTDTQYF,TGTGCCTGGAGTTTACCTACTAGCCCGAGCACAGATACGCAGTATTTT
few,TRBV7-6,TRBJ1-1,NA,CASSLEADTNTEAFF,TGTGCCAGCAGCTTAGAAGCGGACACGAACACTGAAGCTTTCTTT
few,TRBV11-2,TRBJ2-7,TRBD2,CASSLGLSVTSGEQYF,TGTGCCAGCAGCTTAGGCCTCTCAGTGACTAGCGGAGAGCAGTACTTC
NA,TRBV2,TRBJ1-5,NA,CASRAYLSNQPQHF,TGTGCCAGCAGGGCCTACCTAAGCAATCAGCCCCAGCATTTT
many,TRBV20-1,TRBJ2-5,NA,CSARDITSPTQETQYF,TGCAGTGCTAGAGATATAACATCTCCAACCCAAGAGACCCAGTACTTC
many,TRBV4-3,TRBJ2-1,NA,CASSQEDRYNEQFF,TGCGCCAGCAGCCAAGAAGACAGATACAATGAGCAGTTCTTC
many,TRBV19,TRBJ1-1,NA,CASSIRGMNTEAFF,TGTGCCAGTAGTATAAGGGGAATGAACACTGAAGCTTTCTTT
medium-sized,TRBV28,TRBJ2-7,NA,CASSLGPSYEQYF,TGTGCCAGCAGTTTGGGGCCTTCCTACGAGCAGTACTTC
many,TRBV6-2/TRBV6-3,TRBJ2-7,NA,CASLGGSYEQYF,TGTGCCAGCCTTGGGGGATCCTACGAGCAGTACTTC
few,TRBV12-5,TRBJ2-3,NA,CASGLVSVRASTDTQYF,TGTGCTAGTGGTTTGGTATCAGTTCGGGCTAGCACAGATACGCAGTATTTT
many,TRBV7-9,TRBJ1-6,NA,CASSPQDSNSPLHF,TGTGCCAGCAGCCCACAGGACAGTAATTCACCCCTCCACTTT
many,TRBV28,TRBJ2-7,NA,CASSLVGSAYEQYF,TGTGCCAGCAGTTTAGTAGGGAGCGCCTACGAGCAGTACTTC
many,TRBV5-1,TRBJ1-1,TRBD1,CASSHGTGSTEAFF,TGCGCCAGCAGCCATGGGACAGGCTCCACTGAAGCTTTCTTT
many,TRBV28,TRBJ2-5,NA,CASSLHRGTRETQYF,TGTGCCAGCAGTTTACACCGGGGGACGAGGGAGACCCAGTACTTC
few,TRBV20-1,TRBJ1-5,NA,CSASSHGGLNQPQHF,TGCAGTGCTAGCTCTCACGGGGGCCTTAATCAGCCCCAGCATTTT